The 17 T cell receptor beta chains listed next were all sequenced from one sample in a study of control samples from healthy donors and cancer patients. TCRdb's copy holds only in-frame clones and misses some; the assay was immunoSEQ multiplex PCR. The sample records 130,000 to 150,000 clones, under 90% being singletons. Sequencing used blood. The receptors shown here come from a man aged 25 to 45 in good health.

V gene TRBV27 combines with J gene TRBJ2-5, with 9 positions matching TRBD2. The germline gives CDR1 MNHEY, CDR2 SMNVEV (reference sequence). This CDR3 is 14 amino acids long. V lost 4 bases to trimming and J lost 7 bases; unmatched junction nucleotides: 7. The CDR3 DNA is TGTGCCAGCAGTTCTAGGACTAGCGCCAGGACCCAGTACTTC. Its translation: CASSSRTSARTQYF.

The chain is built from TRBV25-1 and TRBJ2-4; 9 bases align to TRBD1. V shed 4 bases, J shed 7 bases, and the junction held 11 bases outside the gene matches. The CDR3 spans 16 residues. Looked up from germline, CDR1 is MGHDK and CDR2 is SYGVNS. CDR3 residues: CASSASRAGTGNIQYF. The CDR3, as DNA: TGTGCCAGCAGTGCGAGTCGGGCCGGGACAGGGAACATTCAGTACTTC. Supplemented by reference TRBV25-1 and TRBJ2-4, the full variable domain reads EADIYQTPRYLVIGTGKKITLECSQTMGHDKMYWYQQDPGMELHLIHYSYGVNSTEKGDLSSESTVSRIRTEHFPLTLESARPSHTSQYLCASSASRAGTGNIQYFGAGTRLSVL.

The chain has TRBV4-1 and TRBJ2-2, with a possible D match to TRBD2 (6 bases). Germline assignment: CDR1 MGHRA and CDR2 YSYEKL. V was pared by 1 base and J by 7 bases, with 13 bases between. The CDR3 covers 15 residues. The CDR3 loop is CASSQGWGGHGELFF. Here the CDR3 DNA reads TGCGCCAGCAGCCAAGGTTGGGGAGGACACGGGGAGCTGTTTTTT.

The chain combines TRBV29-1 with TRBJ1-2; 7 nucleotides line up with TRBD1. The CDR3 runs to 13 residues. With 6 bases clipped from V and 4 bases from J, the junction kept 8 bases outside the gene matches. The germline CDR1 and CDR2 sequences are SQVTM and ANQGSEA. As DNA, the CDR3 is TGCAGCGTACCCCAGACAGGGCGCTATGGCTACACCTTC. Translation: CSVPQTGRYGYTF. The full variable domain, in which reference TRBV29-1 and TRBJ1-2 provide the parts outside the CDR3, is SAVISQKPSRDICQRGTSLTIQCQVDSQVTMMFWYRQQPGQSLTLIATANQGSEATYESGFVIDKFPISRPNLTFSTLTVSNMSPEDSSIYLCSVPQTGRYGYTFGSGTRLTVV.

The chain recombines TRBV7-7 with TRBJ2-5; the D is unclear. The CDR3 totals 14 residues. CDR1 and CDR2 from the germline V gene are SSHAT and FNYEAQ (reference sequence). Between the trimmed V and J ends, which lost 4 bases and 1 base, there was a span of 10 bases. The CDR3 loop is CASSSDTAQETQYF. CDR3 nucleotides: TGTGCCAGCAGCTCCGACACCGCCCAAGAGACCCAGTACTTC.

This clone appeared a few times. The chain joins TRBV15 to TRBJ2-4; D ambiguous. The CDR3 consists of 16 residues. CDR1 and CDR2 (germline): LNHNV, YYDKDF (reference sequence). Trimming removed 0 bases from V and 4 bases from J, with 13 bases in between. CDR3 bases: TGTGCCACCAGCAGAGATCTGTGGCAAGGTAAAAACATTCAGTACTTC. Residues: CATSRDLWQGKNIQYF.

A word on this clone: The sample holds other DNA sequences that translate to the same CDR3. This chain joins TRBV7-9 and TRBJ1-5; 7 bases are a match to TRBD1. The CDR3 contains 13 residues. Germline values: CDR1 SEHNR, CDR2 FQNEAQ (reference sequence). V lost 4 bases and J lost 5; bases outside the gene matches: 2. The CDR3 nucleotides are TGTGCCAGCAGCTACACAGGGGATCAGCCCCAGCATTTT. Translating it yields CASSYTGDQPQHF.

V is TRBV9 and J is TRBJ2-7, with a weak D call TRBD2 (6 bases). The germline V gene encodes CDR1 SGDLS and CDR2 YYNGEE. V shed 4 bases and J shed 3 bases, with 14 bases lying between them. This CDR3 spans 14 amino acids. CDR3 region: CASSPGGGLYEQYF. DNA of the CDR3: TGTGCCAGCAGCCCCGGGGGAGGTCTCTACGAGCAGTACTTC.

The chain couples TRBV12-3 or TRBV12-4 to TRBJ2-7, with D unresolved. This CDR3 has 13 amino acids. Trimming left V 0 bases short and J 7 bases short, with 10 bases between. CDR3 in amino acids: CASSLAGGWEQYF. CDR3 in DNA: TGTGCCAGCAGTTTAGCGGGTGGGTGGGAGCAGTACTTC.

The rearrangement links TRBV4-3 to TRBJ2-7; D ambiguous. The length of the CDR3 is 13 residues. Trimming took 0 bases from V and 0 from J, leaving 3 bases between them. The germline CDR1 and CDR2 sequences are LGHNA and YSLEER. Here the CDR3 DNA reads TGCGCCAGCAGCCAAGACAGCTCCTACGAGCAGTACTTC. Its translation: CASSQDSSYEQYF.

The V and J genes are TRBV6-1 and TRBJ1-1; 8 positions match TRBD1. V was pared by 3 bases and J by 1 base, with 1 base of the junction left unmatched. The germline V gene encodes CDR1 MNHNS and CDR2 SASEGT. The CDR3 spans 14 residues. The chain's CDR3 is CASSEGQENTEAFF. The CDR3 DNA follows: TGTGCCAGCAGTGAGGGACAGGAGAACACTGAAGCTTTCTTT.

The chain joins TRBV7-9 to TRBJ1-2; 10 bases match TRBD1. Unmatched junction bases numbered 7, after V lost 6 bases and J lost 6 bases. The V gene's germline CDR1 is SEHNR and CDR2 FQNEAQ (reference sequence). This CDR3 has 14 amino acids. This chain's CDR3 is CASSRDRGMNGYTF. The CDR3 bases are TGTGCCAGCAGTCGGGACAGGGGAATGAATGGCTACACCTTC.

The chain has TRBV19 and TRBJ1-5, with no clear D. The CDR3 covers 16 residues. Germline V CDR1 and CDR2: LNHDA, SQIVND (reference sequence). Trimming left V 6 bases short and J 0 bases short, with 15 bases between. CDR3 DNA: TGTGCCAGTAGCCCAACATGGGGTAATAGCAATCAGCCCCAGCATTTT. Translation gives CASSPTWGNSNQPQHF. Based on the CDR3 plus reference TRBV19 and TRBJ1-5, the full variable domain is DGGITQSPKYLFRKEGQNVTLSCEQNLNHDAMYWYRQDPGQGLRLIYYSQIVNDFQKGDIAEGYSVSREKKESFPLTVTSAQKNPTAFYLCASSPTWGNSNQPQHFGDGTRLSIL.

The chain uses TRBV19 and TRBJ2-7; D may be TRBD2 (5 bases). CDR1 LNHDA and CDR2 SQIVND come from the germline V gene (reference sequence). The CDR3 length is 13 residues. V was trimmed by 5 bases and J by 0 bases, leaving 8 bases between them. DNA of the CDR3: TGTGCCAGTAGTCTCGGGATCTCCTACGAGCAGTACTTC. This codes for CASSLGISYEQYF.

This clone was counted between two and nine times. V gene TRBV7-2 combines with J gene TRBJ2-7; 9 nucleotides agree with TRBD2. Germline V gives CDR1 SGHTA, CDR2 FQGNSA. The CDR3 has 13 amino acids. Germline trimming cut 4 bases from V and 8 bases from J; bases unmatched to any gene: 6. The CDR3 loop is CASSSAGGNQQYF. DNA for the CDR3: TGTGCCAGCAGCTCAGCGGGAGGAAATCAGCAGTACTTC.

This clone has just a few counts. The chain recombines TRBV25-1 with TRBJ1-4; unclear D gene. Trimming cost V 4 bases and J 0 bases, with 12 bases left between them. Germline V gene data show CDR1 as MGHDK and CDR2 as SYGVNS. The CDR3 loop spans 16 amino acids. This chain's CDR3 is CASSVGVGATNEKLFF. The CDR3 coding sequence is TGTGCCAGCAGTGTTGGAGTTGGGGCAACTAATGAAAAACTGTTTTTT.

This clone has just one count. The V gene is TRBV19, the J gene TRBJ2-1, with 8 positions matching TRBD2. V dropped 2 bases and J dropped 7; count of bases not matched to a gene: 10. CDR1 LNHDA and CDR2 SQIVND come from the germline V gene (reference sequence). The CDR3 extends over 16 amino acids. The CDR3 DNA reads TGTGCCAGTAGTATAAGTGGGACGGGAGGGATTAATGAGCAGTTCTTC. Its protein product is CASSISGTGGINEQFF.